The clone carrying this T cell receptor (beta chain) has more than one count but fewer than ten. Its antigen is unknown. Trimming left V 0 bases short and J 6 bases short, with 17 bases between. Per the germline V gene, CDR1 is MNHEY and CDR2 is SVGEGT. The CDR3 spans 16 residues. These data are taken from a study of T cell repertoires in cytomegalovirus infection. MiXCR, applied by TCRdb to the reads, yields one record per CDR3 protein. The sample consists of under 800,000 distinct CDR3 sequences, around 24% of them appearing once. Findings of the study overall: The response measured ex vivo was dominated by TCR beta clonotypes (HLA-C-restricted and CMV-specific). Cumulative frequency of public TCR beta families picked out carriers of CMV plus the relevant HLA.

This chain connects TRBV6-2 or TRBV6-3 to TRBJ1-2; D gene unclear. Sequenced sample: CD8+ T cells from PBMCs. This clonotype was obtained from a human donor in good health (CMV status not recorded). Some clones in this sample may be carry-over from other donors' samples. The CDR3 coding sequence is TGTGCCAGCAGTTACTCTAAAAGAGTCGCGTCGGATGGCTACACCTTC. Its translation: CASSYSKRVASDGYTF.